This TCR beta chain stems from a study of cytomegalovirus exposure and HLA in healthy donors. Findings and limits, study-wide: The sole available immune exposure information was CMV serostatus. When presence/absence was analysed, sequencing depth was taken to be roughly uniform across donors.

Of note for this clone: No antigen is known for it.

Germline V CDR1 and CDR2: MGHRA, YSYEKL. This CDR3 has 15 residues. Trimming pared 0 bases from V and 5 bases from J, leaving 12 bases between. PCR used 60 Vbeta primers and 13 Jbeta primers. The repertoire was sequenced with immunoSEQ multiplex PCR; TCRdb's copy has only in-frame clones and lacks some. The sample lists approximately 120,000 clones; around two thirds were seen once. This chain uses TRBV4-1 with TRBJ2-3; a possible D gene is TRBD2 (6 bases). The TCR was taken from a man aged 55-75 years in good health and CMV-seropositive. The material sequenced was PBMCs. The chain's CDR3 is CASSQEVYGRDTQYF. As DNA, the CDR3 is TGCGCCAGCAGCCAAGAGGTCTACGGGAGAGATACGCAGTATTTT.